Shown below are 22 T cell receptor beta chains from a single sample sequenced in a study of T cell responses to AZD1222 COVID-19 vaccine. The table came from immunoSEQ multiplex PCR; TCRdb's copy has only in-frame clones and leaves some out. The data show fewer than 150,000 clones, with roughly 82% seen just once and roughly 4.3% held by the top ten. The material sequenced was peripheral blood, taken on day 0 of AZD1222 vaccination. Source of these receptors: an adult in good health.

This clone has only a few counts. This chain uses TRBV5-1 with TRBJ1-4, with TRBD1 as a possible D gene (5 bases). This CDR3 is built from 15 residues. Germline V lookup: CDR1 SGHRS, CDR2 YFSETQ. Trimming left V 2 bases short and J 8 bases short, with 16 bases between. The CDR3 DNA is TGCGCCAGCAGCTTAAGGGGATACGCTGACGAAAAACTGTTTTTT. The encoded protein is CASSLRGYADEKLFF. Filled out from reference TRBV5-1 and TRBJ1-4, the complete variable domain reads KAGVTQTPRYLIKTRGQQVTLSCSPISGHRSVSWYQQTPGQGLQFLFEYFSETQRNKGNFPGRFSGRQFSNSRSEMNVSTLELGDSALYLCASSLRGYADEKLFFGSGTQLSVL.

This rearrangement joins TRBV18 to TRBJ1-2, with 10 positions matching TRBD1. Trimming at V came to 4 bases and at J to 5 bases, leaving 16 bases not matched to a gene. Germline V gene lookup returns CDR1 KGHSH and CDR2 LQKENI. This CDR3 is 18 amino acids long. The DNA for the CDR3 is TGTGCCAGCTCACGAGGCGGTTGGGACAGGGGCTCTGGATATGGCTACACCTTC. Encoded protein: CASSRGGWDRGSGYGYTF.

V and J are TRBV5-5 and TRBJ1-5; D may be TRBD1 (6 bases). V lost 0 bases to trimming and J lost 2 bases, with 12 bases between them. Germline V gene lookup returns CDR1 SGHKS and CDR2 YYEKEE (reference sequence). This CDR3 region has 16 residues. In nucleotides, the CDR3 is TGTGCCAGCAGCTTGGAGGGGGGTTGGGGCAATCAGCCCCAGCATTTT. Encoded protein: CASSLEGGWGNQPQHF.

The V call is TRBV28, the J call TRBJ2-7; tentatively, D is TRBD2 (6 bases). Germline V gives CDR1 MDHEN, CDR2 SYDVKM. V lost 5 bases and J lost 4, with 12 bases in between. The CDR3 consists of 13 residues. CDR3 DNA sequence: TGTGCCAGCAGTGTGACGGAGGGTTACGAGCAGTACTTC. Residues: CASSVTEGYEQYF. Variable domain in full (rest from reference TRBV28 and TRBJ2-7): DVKVTQSSRYLVKRTGEKVFLECVQDMDHENMFWYRQDPGLGLRLIYFSYDVKMKEKGDIPEGYSVSREKKERFSLILESASTNQTSMYLCASSVTEGYEQYFGPGTRLTVT.

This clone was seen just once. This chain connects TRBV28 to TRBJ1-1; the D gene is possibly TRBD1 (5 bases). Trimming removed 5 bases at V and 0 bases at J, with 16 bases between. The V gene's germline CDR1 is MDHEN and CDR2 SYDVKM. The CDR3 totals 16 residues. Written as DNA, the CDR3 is TGTGCCAGCAGTCCAGCCGGAGGGACTTTGAACACTGAAGCTTTCTTT. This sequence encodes CASSPAGGTLNTEAFF.

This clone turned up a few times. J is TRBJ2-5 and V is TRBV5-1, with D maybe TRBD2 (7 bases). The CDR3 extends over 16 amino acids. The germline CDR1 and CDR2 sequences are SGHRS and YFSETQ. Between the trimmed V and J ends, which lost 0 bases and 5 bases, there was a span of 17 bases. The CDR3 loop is CASSLDPGGGSETQYF. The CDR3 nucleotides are TGCGCCAGCAGCTTGGACCCCGGCGGGGGCTCGGAGACCCAGTACTTC.

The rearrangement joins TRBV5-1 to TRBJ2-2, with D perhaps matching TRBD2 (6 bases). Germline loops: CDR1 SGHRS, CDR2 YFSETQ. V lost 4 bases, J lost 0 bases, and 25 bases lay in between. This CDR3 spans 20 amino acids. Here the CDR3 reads CASSKGLFSFSPANTGELFF. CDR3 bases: TGCGCCAGCAGCAAGGGACTTTTTTCCTTTAGCCCAGCGAACACCGGGGAGCTGTTTTTT.

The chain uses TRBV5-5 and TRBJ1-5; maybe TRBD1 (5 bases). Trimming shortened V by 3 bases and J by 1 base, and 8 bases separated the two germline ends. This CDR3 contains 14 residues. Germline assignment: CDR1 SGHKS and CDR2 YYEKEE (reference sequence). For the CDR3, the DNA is TGTGCCAGCAGCTCCGGGACCAGCAATCAGCCCCAGCATTTT. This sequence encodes CASSSGTSNQPQHF.

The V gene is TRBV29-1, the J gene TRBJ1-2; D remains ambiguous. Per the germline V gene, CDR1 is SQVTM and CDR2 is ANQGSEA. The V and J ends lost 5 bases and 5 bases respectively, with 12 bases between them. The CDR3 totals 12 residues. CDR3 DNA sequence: TGCAGCGTTCGACATCCGGGGTATGGCTACACCTTC. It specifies CSVRHPGYGYTF.

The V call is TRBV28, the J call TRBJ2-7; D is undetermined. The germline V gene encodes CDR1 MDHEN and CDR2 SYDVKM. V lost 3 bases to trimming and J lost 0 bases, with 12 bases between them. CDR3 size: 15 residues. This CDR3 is CASSFRAGYSYEQYF. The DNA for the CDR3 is TGTGCCAGCAGTTTTAGGGCAGGTTACTCCTACGAGCAGTACTTC.

CDR3 protein: CASSFSGWNGYTF. The CDR3 nucleotides read TGTGCCAGCAGTTTTTCAGGCTGGAATGGCTACACCTTC. V is TRBV12-3 or TRBV12-4 and J is TRBJ1-2; no firm D call. Trimming left V 3 bases short and J 6 bases short, with 11 bases between. This CDR3 has 13 residues.

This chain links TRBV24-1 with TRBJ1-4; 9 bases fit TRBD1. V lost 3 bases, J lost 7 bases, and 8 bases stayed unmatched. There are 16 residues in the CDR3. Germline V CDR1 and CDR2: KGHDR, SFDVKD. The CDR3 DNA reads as TGTGCCACCAGTGATACAGGGACAGGGATTGGTGAAAAACTGTTTTTT. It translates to CATSDTGTGIGEKLFF.

The CDR3 DNA reads as TGTGCCACATGGGGGTCAGGAAATTTTAACTATGGCTACACCTTC. This gives the protein CATWGSGNFNYGYTF. The V and J genes are TRBV6-6 and TRBJ1-2, with a possible D match to TRBD1 (5 bases). V was pared by 10 bases and J by 1 base, with 19 bases between. This CDR3 is 15 amino acids long. Germline CDR1 MNHNY, CDR2 SVGAGI (reference sequence).

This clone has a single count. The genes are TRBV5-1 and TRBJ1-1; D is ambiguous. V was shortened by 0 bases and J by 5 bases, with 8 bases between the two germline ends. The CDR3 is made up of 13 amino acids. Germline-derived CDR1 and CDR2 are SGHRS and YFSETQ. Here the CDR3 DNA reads TGCGCCAGCAGCTTGGTCGTGGGAACTGAAGCTTTCTTT. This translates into CASSLVVGTEAFF.

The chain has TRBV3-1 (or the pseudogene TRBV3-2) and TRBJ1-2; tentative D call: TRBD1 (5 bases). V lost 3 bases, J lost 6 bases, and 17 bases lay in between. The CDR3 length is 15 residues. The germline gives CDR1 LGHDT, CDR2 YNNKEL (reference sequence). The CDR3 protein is CASSHSRGGRDGYTF. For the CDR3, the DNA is TGTGCCAGCAGCCATTCGAGGGGAGGGAGGGATGGCTACACCTTC.

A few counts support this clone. The CDR3 region has the DNA TGTGCCAGCAGCGGGGGGGAGGTCGGTTCCTACGAGCAGTACTTC. It yields the protein CASSGGEVGSYEQYF. The V gene is TRBV7-9, the J gene TRBJ2-7, with 7 positions matching TRBD2. Germline V gene lookup returns CDR1 SEHNR and CDR2 FQNEAQ (reference sequence). CDR3 length: 15 residues. V was pared by 5 bases and J by 1 base, with 8 bases of the junction left unmatched. The full variable domain, rest sourced from reference TRBV7-9 and TRBJ2-7, is DTGVSQNPRHKITKRGQNVTFRCDPISEHNRLYWYRQTLGQGPEFLTYFQNEAQLEKSRLLSDRFSAERPKGSFSTLEIQRTEQGDSAMYLCASSGGEVGSYEQYFGPGTRLTVT.

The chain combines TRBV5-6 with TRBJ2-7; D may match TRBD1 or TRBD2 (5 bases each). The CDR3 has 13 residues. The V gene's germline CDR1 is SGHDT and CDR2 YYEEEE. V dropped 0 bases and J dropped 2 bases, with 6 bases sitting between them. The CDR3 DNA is TGTGCCAGCAGCTTGGGGGGGACCTACGAGCAGTACTTC. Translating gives CASSLGGTYEQYF. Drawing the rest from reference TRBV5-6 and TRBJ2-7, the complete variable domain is DAGVTQSPTHLIKTRGQQVTLRCSPKSGHDTVSWYQQALGQGPQFIFQYYEEEERQRGNFPDRFSGHQFPNYSSELNVNALLLGDSALYLCASSLGGTYEQYFGPGTRLTVT.

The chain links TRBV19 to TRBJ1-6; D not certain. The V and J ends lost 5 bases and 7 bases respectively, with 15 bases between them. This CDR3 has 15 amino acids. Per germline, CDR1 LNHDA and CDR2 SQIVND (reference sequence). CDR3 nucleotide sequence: TGTGCCAGTAGTGGGCGGACCCGGCGAAATTCACCCCTCCACTTT. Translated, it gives CASSGRTRRNSPLHF.

CDR3 sequence reads: CASSPRTGTNEKLFF. The CDR3 nucleotides read TGTGCCAGCAGCCCAAGGACAGGAACTAATGAAAAACTGTTTTTT. The rearrangement uses TRBV11-1 and TRBJ1-4; 7 nucleotides match TRBD1. This CDR3 is 15 amino acids long. Unmatched junction bases numbered 4, after V lost 5 bases and J lost 1 base. In germline, CDR1 is SGHAT, CDR2 FQDESV (reference sequence).

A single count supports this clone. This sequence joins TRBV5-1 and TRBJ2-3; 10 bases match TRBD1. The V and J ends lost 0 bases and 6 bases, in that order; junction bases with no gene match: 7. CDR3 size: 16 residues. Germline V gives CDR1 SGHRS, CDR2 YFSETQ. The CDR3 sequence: CASSLVGTGVLDTQYF. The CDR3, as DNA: TGCGCCAGCAGCTTGGTAGGGACAGGGGTTCTCGATACGCAGTATTTT.

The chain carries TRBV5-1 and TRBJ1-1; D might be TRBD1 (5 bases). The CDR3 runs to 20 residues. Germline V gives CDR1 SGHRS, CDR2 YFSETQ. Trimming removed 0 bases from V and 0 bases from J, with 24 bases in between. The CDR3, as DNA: TGCGCCAGCAGCTTGGCCGTTGATCCGGGGCAGGGATATATGAACACTGAAGCTTTCTTT. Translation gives CASSLAVDPGQGYMNTEAFF.

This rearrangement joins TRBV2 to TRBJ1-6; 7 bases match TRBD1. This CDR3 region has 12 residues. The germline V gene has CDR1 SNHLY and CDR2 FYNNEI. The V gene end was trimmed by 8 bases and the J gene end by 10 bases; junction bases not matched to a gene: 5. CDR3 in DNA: TGTGCCAGCGGGGGGACAGACTCACCCCTCCACTTT. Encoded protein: CASGGTDSPLHF. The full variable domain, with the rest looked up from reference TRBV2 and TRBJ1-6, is EPEVTQTPSHQVTQMGQEVILRCVPISNHLYFYWYRQILGQKVEFLVSFYNNEISEKSEIFDDQFSVERPDGSNFTLKIRSTKLEDSAMYFCASGGTDSPLHFGNGTRLTVT.